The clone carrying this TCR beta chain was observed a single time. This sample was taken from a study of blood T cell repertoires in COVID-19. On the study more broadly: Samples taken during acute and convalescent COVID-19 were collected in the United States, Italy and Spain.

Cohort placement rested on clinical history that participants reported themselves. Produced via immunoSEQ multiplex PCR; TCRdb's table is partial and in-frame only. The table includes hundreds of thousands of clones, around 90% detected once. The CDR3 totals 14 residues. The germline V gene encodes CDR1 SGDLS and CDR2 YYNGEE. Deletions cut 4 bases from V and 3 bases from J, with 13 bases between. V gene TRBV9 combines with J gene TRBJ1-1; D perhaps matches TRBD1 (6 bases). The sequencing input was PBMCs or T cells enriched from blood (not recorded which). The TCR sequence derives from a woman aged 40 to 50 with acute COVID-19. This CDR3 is CASSSRGGDTEAFF. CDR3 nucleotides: TGTGCCAGCAGCTCACGGGGGGGCGACACTGAAGCTTTCTTT. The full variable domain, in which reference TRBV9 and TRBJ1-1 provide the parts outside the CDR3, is DSGVTQTPKHLITATGQRVTLRCSPRSGDLSVYWYQQSLDQGLQFLIQYYNGEERAKGNILERFSAQQFPDLHSELNLSSLELGDSALYFCASSSRGGDTEAFFGQGTRLTVV.